These 17 T cell receptor beta chains were sequenced from one sample in a study of multiple sclerosis patients with progressive multifocal leukoencephalopathy. Time point here: time of PML onset. TCRdb keeps only in-frame clones here, not all; method: immunoSEQ multiplex PCR. Here the sample spans some 30,000 clones, more than 80% being singletons. The specimen comprised PBMCs, sampled from a patient treated with natalizumab. These receptor sequences come from a woman between 25 and 40 years old with progressive multifocal leukoencephalopathy.

J is TRBJ2-5 and V is TRBV28; the match to TRBD1 covers 9 bases. The ends lost 7 bases at V and 5 bases at J; junction bases unmatched: 11. This CDR3 spans 15 amino acids. From germline, CDR1 is MDHEN and CDR2 SYDVKM. The CDR3 is CASTQGTGPGETQYF. CDR3 sequence (DNA): TGTGCCAGCACCCAAGGGACAGGGCCCGGCGAGACCCAGTACTTC.

This chain uses TRBV30 with TRBJ2-3; 15 bases align to TRBD2. Germline-derived CDR1 and CDR2 are GTSNPN and SVGIG (reference sequence). The CDR3 spans 16 residues. V was pared by 0 bases and J by 4 bases, with 2 bases of the junction left unmatched. The CDR3 spells CAWSVGLAGGADTQYF. CDR3 DNA sequence: TGTGCCTGGAGTGTAGGACTAGCGGGAGGGGCAGATACGCAGTATTTT.

By sample fraction, this clone is medium-sized. The V and J genes are TRBV7-9 and TRBJ2-7; no definite D call. The V end lost 0 bases, the J end lost 2 bases, and 8 bases lay between the germline ends. The germline V gene encodes CDR1 SEHNR and CDR2 FQNEAQ (reference sequence). The CDR3 runs 14 residues. In DNA, the CDR3 is TGTGCCAGCAGCTTAGCCCGGGTACCCTACGAGCAGTACTTC. Its protein product is CASSLARVPYEQYF.

This clone was seen only a few times. The genes are TRBV6-1 and TRBJ1-3; D not resolved. V lost 1 base to trimming and J lost 0 bases, with 7 bases between them. The CDR3 spans 15 residues. Germline V gene sequence: CDR1 MNHNS, CDR2 SASEGT. The CDR3 DNA follows: TGTGCCAGCAGTGAAGTTCATTACTCTGGAAACACCATATATTTT. Its translation is CASSEVHYSGNTIYF.

The chain carries TRBV28 and TRBJ2-3; 12 bases line up with TRBD1. V was pared by 7 bases and J by 8 bases, with 16 bases of the junction left unmatched. Germline V gene lookup returns CDR1 MDHEN and CDR2 SYDVKM. This CDR3 contains 17 residues. The CDR3 DNA is TGTGCCAGCACCCTGGGGGGCGCGGGACAGGGGGCCATTACGCAGTATTTT. Its translation is CASTLGGAGQGAITQYF.

On this clone: One end of the junction is discordant with germline, which a read error may explain. The chain combines TRBV18 with TRBJ1-2; 9 bases agree with TRBD1. The germline gives CDR1 KGHSH, CDR2 LQKENI. The CDR3 loop spans 17 amino acids. DNA of the CDR3: TGTGCCAGCGCACCATTTAGGACAGGGGATGCGGGCTATGGCTACACCTTC. Translation gives CASAPFRTGDAGYGYTF.

This clone has only one observation. The J gene is TRBJ2-3, the V gene TRBV9, with 10 bases fitting TRBD2. The ends lost 0 bases at V and 6 bases at J; junction bases unmatched: 10. The CDR3 contains 17 residues. Germline loops: CDR1 SGDLS, CDR2 YYNGEE. DNA of the CDR3: TGTGCCAGCAGCGTAGAGCCTAGCGGGGGTTGGAGGGATACGCAGTATTTT. This encodes CASSVEPSGGWRDTQYF.

V is TRBV5-4 and J is TRBJ2-1; the D gene is possibly TRBD1 (6 bases). The V gene's germline CDR1 is SGHNT and CDR2 YYREEE (reference sequence). This CDR3 has 12 amino acids. V was shortened by 10 bases and J by 6 bases, with 14 bases between the two germline ends. The CDR3 sequence is CACWGQSNEQFF. DNA of the CDR3: TGTGCCTGCTGGGGGCAGAGCAATGAGCAGTTCTTC.

The genes are TRBV2 and TRBJ1-4, with 7 bases matching TRBD1. The CDR3 has 14 residues. J was trimmed by 8 bases and V by 4 bases; bases with no gene match: 7. CDR1 is SNHLY and CDR2 is FYNNEI in the germline V gene. DNA of the CDR3: TGTGCCAGCAGTGTCGGCAGGGGGGGAGAAAAACTGTTTTTT. It yields the protein CASSVGRGGEKLFF. The full variable domain, rest sourced from reference TRBV2 and TRBJ1-4, is EPEVTQTPSHQVTQMGQEVILRCVPISNHLYFYWYRQILGQKVEFLVSFYNNEISEKSEIFDDQFSVERPDGSNFTLKIRSTKLEDSAMYFCASSVGRGGEKLFFGSGTQLSVL.

The chain uses TRBV11-2 and TRBJ2-5; 7 positions agree with TRBD1. The last part of the DNA fits TRBJ2-7 better; the J call may be wrong. The germline CDR1 and CDR2 sequences are SGHAT and FQNNGV. This CDR3 contains 13 residues. The CDR3 DNA follows: TGTGCCAGCAGCCCTGGACAGGTCTACGAGCAGTACTTC. This translates into CASSPGQVYEQYF.

For this clone: The junction and the germline gene differ at one end; a read error may be behind it. V gene TRBV14 combines with J gene TRBJ1-1; D gene ambiguous. CDR1 is SGHDN, CDR2 FVKESK, per germline. This CDR3 is 11 amino acids long. DNA for the CDR3: TGTGCCAGCAGCCAAGTCTTGAAGGCAGACTTT. This gives the protein CASSQVLKADF.

This clone turned up a few times. The chain links TRBV5-6 to TRBJ2-7; no reliable D call. V shed 0 bases and J shed 4 bases, with 14 bases lying between them. This CDR3 has 15 residues. Germline V lookup: CDR1 SGHDT, CDR2 YYEEEE. CDR3 residues: CASSLGPSHQYEQYF. CDR3 nucleotide sequence: TGTGCCAGCAGCTTGGGGCCTAGTCATCAGTACGAGCAGTACTTC.

The chain is built from TRBV6-6 and TRBJ1-6; D not resolved. CDR3 length: 15 amino acids. CDR1 is MNHNY, CDR2 SVGAGI, per germline (reference sequence). Between the trimmed V and J ends, which lost 5 bases and 8 bases, there was a span of 16 bases. The CDR3 DNA follows: TGTGCCAGCAGTCCTGAGAGGGCCACCTATTCACCCCTCCACTTT. Its translation is CASSPERATYSPLHF.

The chain has TRBV7-2 and TRBJ2-7, with 7 bases fitting TRBD2. Trimming took 6 bases from V and 4 from J; bases not matched to a gene: 12. The germline V gene has CDR1 SGHTA and CDR2 FQGNSA. This CDR3 has 15 residues. CDR3 nucleotide sequence: TGTGCCAGCAGTTTCCCGGGACTAAGGGGATACGAGCAGTACTTC. This sequence encodes CASSFPGLRGYEQYF.

The chain has TRBV5-1 and TRBJ2-3; perhaps D is TRBD1 or TRBD2 (5 bases each). CDR1 SGHRS and CDR2 YFSETQ come from the germline V gene. Trimming pared 4 bases from V and 0 bases from J, leaving 18 bases between. CDR3 size: 17 residues. CDR3 protein: CASSTSFTGQSTDTQYF. The CDR3 coding sequence is TGCGCCAGCAGCACGTCCTTCACGGGGCAAAGCACAGATACGCAGTATTTT.

This rearrangement joins TRBV6-1 to TRBJ2-2, with a possible D match to TRBD1 (5 bases). This CDR3 spans 15 amino acids. CDR1 and CDR2 (germline): MNHNS, SASEGT. The ends were cut back, 7 bases at V and 2 bases at J, with 14 bases in the middle. CDR3 region: CASTVGRANTGELFF. CDR3 nucleotide sequence: TGTGCCAGCACGGTGGGCAGGGCAAACACCGGGGAGCTGTTTTTT.

This chain links TRBV7-9 with TRBJ2-3; D is perhaps TRBD2 (5 bases). The germline V gene has CDR1 SEHNR and CDR2 FQNEAQ (reference sequence). With 3 bases removed from V and 6 bases from J, the gap between germline ends came to 13 bases. CDR3 length equals 14 residues. For the CDR3, the DNA is TGTGCCAGCAGCTTGGGTCGGGGAGTGGATACGCAGTATTTT. It is translated as CASSLGRGVDTQYF.